One and the same sample provided the 32 T cell receptor beta chains below, sequenced in a study of OX40 agonist ivuxolimab in advanced cancers. TCRdb's table, derived via immunoSEQ multiplex PCR, lists solely in-frame clones and lacks some. The table lists roughly 60,000 clones, approximately 80% of them singletons. Sequencing used CD4+ or CD8+ T cells sorted from blood, obtained in a trial of the OX40 agonist ivuxolimab. The receptors here all came from an adult with an advanced solid tumor such as melanoma, head and neck, liver or kidney cancer.

V and J are TRBV19 and TRBJ2-4; D possibly corresponds to TRBD1 (6 bases). Germline CDR1 and CDR2: LNHDA and SQIVND (reference sequence). The CDR3 has 16 amino acids. V dropped 6 bases and J dropped 1 base, with 16 bases sitting between them. The CDR3 DNA reads as TGTGCCAGTAGCCGGACAGCCGGCAGGGCCAAAAACATTCAGTACTTC. Protein product: CASSRTAGRAKNIQYF.

In the case of this clone: Other DNA sequences in the same sample also yield this CDR3. The chain joins TRBV18 to TRBJ2-5; TRBD2 aligns across 8 bases. V dropped 3 bases and J dropped 4; count of bases not matched to a gene: 4. This CDR3 is 14 amino acids long. The germline CDR1 and CDR2 sequences are KGHSH and LQKENI. CDR3 region: CASSPAGGRETQYF. CDR3 DNA: TGTGCCAGCTCACCTGCGGGAGGACGAGAGACCCAGTACTTC.

The rearrangement uses TRBV6-1 and TRBJ1-3; D gene uncertain. Germline lookup yields CDR1 MNHNS and CDR2 SASEGT. Trimming left V 6 bases short and J 3 bases short, with 12 bases between. CDR3 length: 14 amino acids. CDR3 loop: CASSKGRGGNTIYF. For the CDR3, the DNA is TGTGCCAGCAGCAAAGGACGGGGTGGAAACACCATATATTTT.

The rearrangement joins TRBV10-3 to TRBJ1-2; D gene uncertain. Trimming stripped 2 bases from V and 7 bases from J, with 14 bases between. This CDR3 has 14 residues. Looked up from germline, CDR1 is ENHRY and CDR2 is SYGVKD. CDR3 loop: CAISEQESLSGYTF. Here the CDR3 DNA reads TGTGCCATCAGTGAGCAGGAGTCACTAAGTGGCTACACCTTC.

V usage is TRBV5-1 and J usage is TRBJ2-1; a possible D gene is TRBD2 (5 bases). The CDR3 is 13 residues long. Germline V lookup: CDR1 SGHRS, CDR2 YFSETQ. V was trimmed by 1 base and J by 16 bases, leaving 18 bases between them. CDR3 protein: CASSLNGETSEFF. The CDR3, as DNA: TGCGCCAGCAGCTTGAACGGGGAGACCAGCGAATTCTTC. The full variable domain, with the rest looked up from reference TRBV5-1 and TRBJ2-1, is KAGVTQTPRYLIKTRGQQVTLSCSPISGHRSVSWYQQTPGQGLQFLFEYFSETQRNKGNFPGRFSGRQFSNSRSEMNVSTLELGDSALYLCASSLNGETSEFFGPGTRLTVL.

This clone has just a few counts. The junction departs from the called germline gene at one end, perhaps through a read error. CDR3 residues: CASSPRTGAYEQYF. The DNA for the CDR3 is TGTGCTAGCAGCCCGAGGACAGGGGCCTACGAGCAGTACTTC. The chain is built from TRBV7-7 and TRBJ2-7; 9 bases align to TRBD1. This CDR3 region has 14 residues. Looked up from germline, CDR1 is SSHAT and CDR2 is FNYEAQ (reference sequence).

The chain couples TRBV27 to TRBJ1-3; D unresolved. The CDR3 totals 15 residues. Trimming left V 8 bases short and J 0 bases short, with 14 bases between. Germline V gene data show CDR1 as MNHEY and CDR2 as SMNVEV (reference sequence). CDR3: CASSPHSFSGNTIYF. CDR3 sequence (DNA): TGTGCCAGCTCTCCTCATTCCTTCTCTGGAAACACCATATATTTT.

This clone came up many times. No DNA is shown, since the ends of the CDR3 on it are uncertain; the CDR3 is the one TCRdb lists. The V and J genes are TRBV6-5 and TRBJ2-1; the listed D gene, TRBD2, was not tested against the DNA. The germline V gene encodes CDR1 MNHEY and CDR2 SVGAGI. The CDR3 is made up of 15 amino acids, end residues included. The CDR3 region is CASSSSGGWYNEQFF.

V gene TRBV28 combines with J gene TRBJ1-1, with 7 bases aligning to TRBD1. This CDR3 has 14 amino acids. V shed 5 bases, J shed 0 bases, and the junction held 3 bases outside the gene matches. Germline-derived CDR1 and CDR2 are MDHEN and SYDVKM. For the CDR3, the DNA is TGTGCCAGCAGTGAACAGGGGATGAACACTGAAGCTTTCTTT. Protein product: CASSEQGMNTEAFF. The full variable domain, in which reference TRBV28 and TRBJ1-1 provide the parts outside the CDR3, is DVKVTQSSRYLVKRTGEKVFLECVQDMDHENMFWYRQDPGLGLRLIYFSYDVKMKEKGDIPEGYSVSREKKERFSLILESASTNQTSMYLCASSEQGMNTEAFFGQGTRLTVV.

This clone was observed a handful of times. This rearrangement joins TRBV6-5 to TRBJ1-2; D is unresolved. Trimming took off 4 bases at V and 2 bases at J, with 11 bases between the two ends. The length of the CDR3 is 14 residues. CDR1 and CDR2 (germline): MNHEY, SVGAGI. The CDR3 region is CASSSAGGNYGYTF. As DNA, the CDR3 is TGTGCCAGCAGTTCCGCCGGAGGGAACTATGGCTACACCTTC.

The V gene is TRBV5-1, the J gene TRBJ2-1; D is undetermined. The V end lost 2 bases, the J end lost 6 bases, and 9 bases lay between the germline ends. The CDR3 has 13 residues. Germline loops: CDR1 SGHRS, CDR2 YFSETQ. In nucleotides, the CDR3 is TGCGCCAGCAGCTTAGGTACCGCCAATGAGCAGTTCTTC. Translated, it gives CASSLGTANEQFF.

The chain is built from TRBV9 and TRBJ1-4, with D tentatively TRBD1 (5 bases). CDR3 length: 15 amino acids. V was pared by 4 bases and J by 7 bases, with 17 bases between. Germline V lookup: CDR1 SGDLS, CDR2 YYNGEE. Here the CDR3 reads CASSPGGARGEKLFF. Written as DNA, the CDR3 is TGTGCCAGCAGCCCAGGAGGAGCTAGGGGTGAAAAACTGTTTTTT.

The rearrangement links TRBV6-4 to TRBJ1-1, with D maybe TRBD1 (6 bases). The V and J ends lost 7 bases and 0 bases respectively, with 15 bases between them. From germline, CDR1 is MRHNA and CDR2 SNTAGT. The CDR3 covers 15 residues. CDR3 sequence (DNA): TGTGCCAGCAAAACCGAGGACAGTATGAACACTGAAGCTTTCTTT. As protein: CASKTEDSMNTEAFF.

This chain uses TRBV28 with TRBJ2-7; D is possibly TRBD1 (6 bases). CDR3 size: 12 residues. Germline V gives CDR1 MDHEN, CDR2 SYDVKM. The V and J ends lost 6 bases and 3 bases respectively, with 9 bases between them. CDR3 in amino acids: CASRSTGYEQYF. As DNA, the CDR3 is TGTGCCAGCAGGTCGACAGGCTACGAGCAGTACTTC.

This sequence joins TRBV28 and TRBJ2-1, with D possibly TRBD1 on 6 matching bases. This CDR3 spans 15 amino acids. The germline V gene encodes CDR1 MDHEN and CDR2 SYDVKM. V shed 6 bases and J shed 3 bases, with 15 bases lying between them. The DNA for the CDR3 is TGTGCCAGCAGCCAGAGTGGGGGCCTCTACAATGAGCAGTTCTTC. Amino acid sequence: CASSQSGGLYNEQFF.

This clone was counted a single time. The chain joins TRBV7-2 to TRBJ1-2; D gene ambiguous. This CDR3 is 14 amino acids long. Germline lookup yields CDR1 SGHTA and CDR2 FQGNSA. Deletions cut 5 bases from V and 4 bases from J, with 14 bases between. The chain's CDR3 is CASSEDTESYGYTF. The CDR3 DNA follows: TGTGCCAGCAGCGAAGACACGGAGAGCTATGGCTACACCTTC.

The chain links TRBV18 to TRBJ2-7; 7 bases match TRBD2. The germline V gene has CDR1 KGHSH and CDR2 LQKENI. The trim removed 2 bases at V and 2 bases at J, leaving 6 bases unmatched. CDR3 length: 15 amino acids. In DNA, the CDR3 is TGTGCCAGCTCACCAAAGGGAGGGTCCCCCTACGAGCAGTACTTC. Translating gives CASSPKGGSPYEQYF.

The chain carries TRBV6-5 and TRBJ2-3; TRBD2 is a possible D gene (5 bases). The germline V gene encodes CDR1 MNHEY and CDR2 SVGAGI. The ends were cut back, 5 bases at V and 1 base at J, with 13 bases in the middle. This CDR3 is 15 amino acids long. CDR3 in amino acids: CASSQASFGTDTQYF. Written as DNA, the CDR3 is TGTGCCAGCAGTCAGGCTAGCTTCGGCACAGATACGCAGTATTTT.

The chain employs TRBV7-7 and TRBJ1-6, with D unclear. Trimming pared 5 bases from V and 5 bases from J, leaving 28 bases between. The germline CDR1 and CDR2 sequences are SSHAT and FNYEAQ (reference sequence). The CDR3 loop spans 20 amino acids. The CDR3 sequence: CASSVTTKPGLCGDNSPLHF. CDR3 DNA: TGTGCCAGCAGCGTCACGACTAAGCCGGGTTTATGTGGTGATAATTCACCCCTCCACTTT.

The chain couples TRBV7-2 to TRBJ1-6; 7 nucleotides match TRBD1. The germline V gene encodes CDR1 SGHTA and CDR2 FQGNSA. The CDR3 is 15 residues long. Unmatched junction bases numbered 8, after V lost 5 bases and J lost 7 bases. The CDR3 DNA reads as TGTGCCAGCAGCACCGGGACAGTGAGAAATTCACCCCTCCACTTT. This translates into CASSTGTVRNSPLHF.

The V gene is TRBV6-5, the J gene TRBJ2-6; D may be TRBD1 or TRBD2 (6 bases each). Germline-derived CDR1 and CDR2 are MNHEY and SVGAGI. V lost 7 bases, J lost 0 bases, and 10 bases lay in between. This CDR3 spans 15 amino acids. The CDR3 protein is CASTEGGSGANVLTF. In DNA form, the CDR3 reads TGTGCCAGCACCGAGGGGGGCTCTGGGGCCAACGTCCTGACTTTC.

The chain links TRBV28 to TRBJ2-5, with a possible D match to TRBD2 (6 bases). Germline CDR1 is MDHEN and CDR2 is SYDVKM. CDR3 length: 15 residues. V was clipped by 7 bases and J by 4 bases, with 19 bases between them. The CDR3 DNA reads as TGTGCCAGCACCTCGGGACTTCCCGGGAGAGAGACCCAGTACTTC. Translating it yields CASTSGLPGRETQYF.

The chain carries TRBV5-1 and TRBJ2-5, with a weak D call TRBD1 (5 bases). The V gene lost 4 bases and the J gene lost 0 bases, with 13 bases spanning the gap. CDR3 size: 15 residues. Germline V gives CDR1 SGHRS, CDR2 YFSETQ. CDR3 nucleotides: TGCGCCAGCAGCCCCCTAGGGGTGTACCAAGAGACCCAGTACTTC. Translation: CASSPLGVYQETQYF.

This clone is medium-sized (0.01 to 0.1%) in the sample. This chain joins TRBV10-3 and TRBJ2-2; 7 nucleotides align to TRBD2. The CDR3 is made up of 14 amino acids. The junction had 3 bases not matched to a gene; V was cut back by 5 bases and J by 3 bases. Per germline, CDR1 ENHRY and CDR2 SYGVKD. CDR3 coding DNA: TGTGCCATCAGTAGCGGGGCGTACACCGGGGAGCTGTTTTTT. Encoded protein: CAISSGAYTGELFF.

The chain carries TRBV20-1 and TRBJ2-7; 8 nucleotides align to TRBD2. The CDR3 length is 11 residues. With 6 bases clipped from V and 9 bases from J, the junction kept 7 bases outside the gene matches. Germline CDR1 DFQATT, CDR2 SNEGSKA (reference sequence). CDR3 sequence reads: CSASGGSGQYF. The CDR3 DNA reads TGCAGTGCCTCGGGGGGGAGCGGGCAGTACTTC.

The rearrangement uses TRBV2 and TRBJ2-5, with D hard to call. The germline V and J ends were trimmed by 3 bases and 2 bases, with 4 bases remaining between them. The V gene's germline CDR1 is SNHLY and CDR2 FYNNEI. The CDR3 loop spans 12 amino acids. This chain's CDR3 is CASSDLQETQYF. In DNA, the CDR3 is TGTGCCAGCAGTGACTTACAAGAGACCCAGTACTTC.

V is TRBV6-1 and J is TRBJ1-5; 9 positions match TRBD1. The CDR3 spans 14 residues. Trimming took 8 bases from V and 4 from J; bases not matched to a gene: 6. Germline CDR1 and CDR2: MNHNS and SASEGT. The CDR3 DNA reads TGTGCCAGCCGAGAGGGACAGGGAAATCAGCCCCAGCATTTT. It is translated as CASREGQGNQPQHF.

The chain employs TRBV4-3 and TRBJ1-1, with D possibly being TRBD1 (6 bases). This CDR3 region has 14 residues. V was cut by 3 bases and J by 3 bases, with 11 bases left in between. Germline V lookup: CDR1 LGHNA, CDR2 YSLEER. The CDR3 loop reads CASSHQGKDTEAFF. The DNA for the CDR3 is TGCGCCAGCAGCCACCAGGGGAAGGACACTGAAGCTTTCTTT.

This clone has a single count. The chain couples TRBV2 to TRBJ2-1; 7 positions agree with TRBD2. Germline V gene lookup returns CDR1 SNHLY and CDR2 FYNNEI. The CDR3 consists of 15 residues. V dropped 10 bases and J dropped 4; count of bases not matched to a gene: 13. The CDR3 loop reads CATQRARGGYNEQFF. CDR3 coding DNA: TGTGCCACCCAAAGGGCGCGGGGAGGGTACAATGAGCAGTTCTTC.

V and J are TRBV19 and TRBJ1-2; weak D call: TRBD1 (6 bases). CDR3 size: 14 residues. The V and J ends lost 0 bases and 6 bases respectively, with 11 bases between them. CDR1 LNHDA and CDR2 SQIVND come from the germline V gene (reference sequence). The CDR3 DNA sequence: TGTGCCAGTAGTATAGATCTTAACAGGGATGGCTACACCTTC. Its protein product is CASSIDLNRDGYTF.

The rearrangement joins TRBV7-2 to TRBJ2-7; D ambiguous. The CDR3 spans 15 residues. CDR1 and CDR2 from the germline V gene are SGHTA and FQGNSA. V was pared by 7 bases and J by 0 bases, with 16 bases between. This CDR3 is CASTQGLGLSYEQYF. CDR3 coding DNA: TGTGCCAGCACCCAAGGGCTAGGCCTCTCCTACGAGCAGTACTTC.

The chain combines TRBV21-1 with TRBJ1-2. TRBV21-1 is listed as a pseudogene. This CDR3 comprises 13 residues. The CDR3 spells CASSKWTTGGYTF. CDR3 DNA sequence: TGTGCCAGCAGCAAATGGACTACGGGCGGCTACACCTTC.